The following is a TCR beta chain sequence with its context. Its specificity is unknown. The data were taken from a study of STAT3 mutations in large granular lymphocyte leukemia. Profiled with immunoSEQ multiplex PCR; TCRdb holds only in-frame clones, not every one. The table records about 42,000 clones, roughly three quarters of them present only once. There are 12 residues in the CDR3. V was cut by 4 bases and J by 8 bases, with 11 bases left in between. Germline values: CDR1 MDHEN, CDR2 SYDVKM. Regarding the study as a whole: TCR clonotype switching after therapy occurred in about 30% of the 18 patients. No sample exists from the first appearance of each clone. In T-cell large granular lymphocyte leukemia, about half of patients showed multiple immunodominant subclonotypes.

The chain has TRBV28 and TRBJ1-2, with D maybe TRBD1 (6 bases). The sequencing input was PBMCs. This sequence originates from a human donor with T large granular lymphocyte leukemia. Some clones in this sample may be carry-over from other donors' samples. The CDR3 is CASSSTGKGYTF. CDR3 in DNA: TGTGCCAGCAGTTCTACAGGGAAGGGCTACACCTTC.